The rows below give T cell receptor beta chains drawn from one sample of a study of shared clonotypes between healthy human individuals. Produced via immunoSEQ multiplex PCR; TCRdb's table is partial and in-frame only. The profile covers about 580,000 clones, with about 98% appearing a single time and roughly 0.29% taken by the ten largest. Sequencing input: naive CD8+ T cells sorted from blood. The receptor set was obtained from a man between 25 and 39 years old in good health. Each CDR3 is given without its conserved first and last residue.

V gene,CDR3 protein
TRBV5-4,ASSFGGSDEQY
TRBV5-5,ASSLASVWTGELF
TRBV9,ASSVGGLPAGASYEQY
TRBV7-9,ASSFTERHGWAKNIQY
TRBV7-9,ASSSRTGGVKTEAF
TRBV4-1,ASSQDPTNSNQPQH
TRBV27,ASRAQGEQY
TRBV19,ASSPFAGVGNEQF
TRBV6-5,ASSWGQGVTGELF
TRBV7-2,ASRTGGNTGELF
TRBV27,ASSTNWRSSYNEQF
TRBV7-2,ASSPLGPSGKETQY
TRBV27,ASSLSSSEQF
TRBV4-3,ASSQDQGTSGLTDTQY
TRBV4-1,ASRPWGSSYEQY
TRBV15,ATWAGGETQY
TRBV4-3,ASSQVVNLNRDLPYEQY
TRBV6-5,ASSVWGLGTGELF
TRBV10-2,ASRTSGIPYEQY
TRBV6-1,ASSVGREGFELF
TRBV15,ATRTDISNQPQH
TRBV9,ASSRRGLGEQF
TRBV10-3,AIWKGLADSSYEQY
TRBV19,ASRTGGNQPQH
TRBV11-2,ASSLVNTGELF
TRBV2,ASSASGRYNEQF
TRBV27,ASTRGDSAHNEQF
TRBV9,ASSVAGGGDTDTQY
TRBV4-1,ASSLRGNEQF
TRBV11-3,ASSARGDYEQY
TRBV7-6,ASSRRSGSSHNEQF
TRBV14,ASSLFLETQY
TRBV27,ASSLLGSDEKLF
TRBV6-4,ASSPLAGGGYEQF
TRBV5-1,ASSPLTSGSTYNEQF
TRBV13,ASSSDRVFTDTQY
TRBV11-2,ASSIGPVAEYQETQY
TRBV28,ASSLLKGYTEAF
TRBV7-9,ASSRPGTGNGYT
TRBV28,ASSFKGSGLYEQY